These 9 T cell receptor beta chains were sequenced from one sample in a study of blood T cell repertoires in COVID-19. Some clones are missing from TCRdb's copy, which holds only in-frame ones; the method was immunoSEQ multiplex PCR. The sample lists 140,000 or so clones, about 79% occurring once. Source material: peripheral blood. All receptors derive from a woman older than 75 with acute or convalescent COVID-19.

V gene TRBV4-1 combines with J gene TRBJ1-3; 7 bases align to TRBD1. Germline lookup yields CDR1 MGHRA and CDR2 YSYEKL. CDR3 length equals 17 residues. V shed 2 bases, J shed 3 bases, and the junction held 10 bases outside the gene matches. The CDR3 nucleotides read TGCGCCAGCAGCCAACAGACAGGGCGCGCCTTTGGAAACACCATATATTTT. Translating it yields CASSQQTGRAFGNTIYF.

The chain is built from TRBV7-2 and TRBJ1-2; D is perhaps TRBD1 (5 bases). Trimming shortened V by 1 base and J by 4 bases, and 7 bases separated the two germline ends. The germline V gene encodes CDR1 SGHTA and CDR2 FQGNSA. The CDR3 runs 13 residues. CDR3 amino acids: CASSLGGGYGYTF. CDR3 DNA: TGTGCCAGCAGCTTAGGGGGGGGCTATGGCTACACCTTC.

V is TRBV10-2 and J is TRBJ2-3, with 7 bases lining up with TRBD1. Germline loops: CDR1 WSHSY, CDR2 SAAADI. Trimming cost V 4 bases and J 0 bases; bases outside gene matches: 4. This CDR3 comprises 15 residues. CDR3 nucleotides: TGCGCCAGCAGTGCGGGACAGCCCAGCACAGATACGCAGTATTTT. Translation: CASSAGQPSTDTQYF.

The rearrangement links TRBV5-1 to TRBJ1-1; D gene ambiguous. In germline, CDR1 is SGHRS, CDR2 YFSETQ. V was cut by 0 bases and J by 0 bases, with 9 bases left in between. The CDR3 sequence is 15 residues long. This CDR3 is CASSLGGRMNTEAFF. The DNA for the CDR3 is TGCGCCAGCAGCTTGGGCGGCCGCATGAACACTGAAGCTTTCTTT.

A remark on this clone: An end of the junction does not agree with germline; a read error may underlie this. The CDR3 sequence: CATTNTGTVKRNF. DNA of the CDR3: TGTGCCACCACGAATACCGGGACAGTTAAGAGGAACTTC. The chain joins TRBV24-1 to TRBJ2-7; 7 bases align to TRBD1. Germline CDR1 KGHDR, CDR2 SFDVKD. There are 13 residues in the CDR3.

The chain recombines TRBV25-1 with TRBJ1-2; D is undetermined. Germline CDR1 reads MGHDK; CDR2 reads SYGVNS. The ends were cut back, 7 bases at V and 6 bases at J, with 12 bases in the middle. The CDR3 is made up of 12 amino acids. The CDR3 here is CASTVSGDGYTF. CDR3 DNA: TGTGCCAGCACGGTCAGCGGCGATGGCTACACCTTC.

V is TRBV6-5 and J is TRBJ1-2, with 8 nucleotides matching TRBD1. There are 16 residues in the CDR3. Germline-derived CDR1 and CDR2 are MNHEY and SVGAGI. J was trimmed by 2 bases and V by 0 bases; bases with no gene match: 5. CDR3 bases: TGTGCCAGCAGTTACTCCGCCGGACAGGGCAACTATGGCTACACCTTC. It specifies CASSYSAGQGNYGYTF.

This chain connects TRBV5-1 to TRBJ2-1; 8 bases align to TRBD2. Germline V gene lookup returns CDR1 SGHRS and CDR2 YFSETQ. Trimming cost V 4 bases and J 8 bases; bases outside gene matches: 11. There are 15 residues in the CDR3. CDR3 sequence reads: CASSPNGGALYEQFF. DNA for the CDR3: TGCGCCAGCAGCCCGAACGGGGGGGCCCTTTATGAGCAGTTCTTC. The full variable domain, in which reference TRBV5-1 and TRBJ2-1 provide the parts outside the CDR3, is KAGVTQTPRYLIKTRGQQVTLSCSPISGHRSVSWYQQTPGQGLQFLFEYFSETQRNKGNFPGRFSGRQFSNSRSEMNVSTLELGDSALYLCASSPNGGALYEQFFGPGTRLTVL.

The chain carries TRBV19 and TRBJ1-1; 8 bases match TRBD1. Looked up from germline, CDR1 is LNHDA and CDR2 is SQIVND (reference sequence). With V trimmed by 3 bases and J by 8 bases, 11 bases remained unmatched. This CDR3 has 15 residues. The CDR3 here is CASSIPQTGAREAFF. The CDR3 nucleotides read TGTGCCAGTAGTATCCCGCAGACAGGGGCAAGGGAAGCTTTCTTT.